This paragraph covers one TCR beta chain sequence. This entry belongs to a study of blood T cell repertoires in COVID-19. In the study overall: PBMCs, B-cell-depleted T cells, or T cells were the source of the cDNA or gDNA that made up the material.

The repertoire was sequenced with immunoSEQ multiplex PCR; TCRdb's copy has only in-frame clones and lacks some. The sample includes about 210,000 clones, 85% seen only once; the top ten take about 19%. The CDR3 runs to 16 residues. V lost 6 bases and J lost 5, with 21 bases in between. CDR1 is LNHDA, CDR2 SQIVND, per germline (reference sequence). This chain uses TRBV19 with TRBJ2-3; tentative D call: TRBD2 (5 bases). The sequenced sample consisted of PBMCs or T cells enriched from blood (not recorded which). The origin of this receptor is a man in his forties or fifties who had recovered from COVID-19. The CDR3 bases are TGTGCCAGTAGCAACCTTCTCGGGAATATGGGAGATACGCAGTATTTT. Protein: CASSNLLGNMGDTQYF.